Listed below are T cell receptor beta chains from one sample, sequenced in a study of shared T cell receptors in the human thymus. Sequencing used immunoSEQ multiplex PCR; TCRdb keeps in-frame clones, though not all of them. The table records over 60,000 clones, around 96% of them present only once. The source material was thymocytes. The receptors originated from a human donor. Each CDR3 is given with its conserved first and last residue. A D gene is named only where the DNA matches it firmly. The size entry is marked missing in some rows and otherwise reads once, few, many or a size class.

CDR3 DNA,CDR3 protein,clone size,V gene,J gene,D gene
TGCGCCAGCAGCTTGCATCCTCAGGCCAAAAACATTCAGTACTTC,CASSLHPQAKNIQYF,NA,TRBV5-1,TRBJ2-4,NA
TGCAGCGCCGGGGACAGGGGCCAAGAGACCCAGTACTTC,CSAGDRGQETQYF,NA,TRBV29-1,TRBJ2-5,TRBD1
TGTGCCAGCGAGGGGAGGGGCAGGGCTGGCACTGAAGCTTTCTTT,CASEGRGRAGTEAFF,NA,TRBV28,TRBJ1-1,NA
TGCGCCAGCAGCTTAGGGGGGCAGTACTCCTACGAGCAGTACTTC,CASSLGGQYSYEQYF,NA,TRBV5-1,TRBJ2-7,NA
TGTGCCAGTAGTCCAAAGAAGATCGCCTACGAGCAGTACTTC,CASSPKKIAYEQYF,once,TRBV19,TRBJ2-7,NA
TGTGCCACCAGCAGAGATCGGGCGGGAGAGCAGTTCTTC,CATSRDRAGEQFF,NA,TRBV15,TRBJ2-1,NA
TGCGCCAGCAGCCAGATAACCCCACGAGGGGATAATGTCGCTGAAGCTTTCTTT,CASSQITPRGDNVAEAFF,NA,TRBV4-1,TRBJ1-1,NA
TGTGCCAGCAGTTTATACCCACGGACAGGACCAGATACGCAGTATTTT,CASSLYPRTGPDTQYF,NA,TRBV27,TRBJ2-3,TRBD1
TGTGCCAGCAGCGTAGGCAGGAACTATGGCTACACCTTC,CASSVGRNYGYTF,NA,TRBV9,TRBJ1-2,NA
TGTGCCAGCAACCAAGCCTACGGGACAGGGGACAATGAGCAGTTCTTC,CASNQAYGTGDNEQFF,NA,TRBV6-6,TRBJ2-1,TRBD1
TGTGCCAGCCGATCGGCAGCGGGGTTGCAAGAGACCCAGTACTTC,CASRSAAGLQETQYF,NA,TRBV13,TRBJ2-5,TRBD2
TGTGCCAGCAGTCCTGCCCCCCCAGGACAGCCCTACGAGCAGTACTTC,CASSPAPPGQPYEQYF,NA,TRBV27,TRBJ2-7,NA
TGTGCCAGTAGTATAACCCAGGACTACGAGCAGTACTTC,CASSITQDYEQYF,once,TRBV19,TRBJ2-7,NA
TGCGCCAGCAGCCAAGATGTTCAGGGGATGAGGACAGATACGCAGTATTTT,CASSQDVQGMRTDTQYF,NA,TRBV4-3,TRBJ2-3,NA